The 5 T cell receptor beta chains presented below share a single source sample, sequenced in a study of response to subunit inactivated influenza vaccine. MiXCR was run by TCRdb on the RT-PCR reads, yielding one entry per CDR3 protein. The sample has around 600,000 distinct CDR3 sequences; approximately 11% are singletons. These same records also appear under a second study, on T cells expressing NK-cell markers. This second study says: Generation of TCR beta cDNA was performed by 5'RACE template switching incorporating UMIs.

Sample: PBMCs from blood, taken on the day of vaccination. These receptors all come from a man over 45 who received an inactivated influenza vaccine.

The CDR3 here is CASSARDSSFKQPQHF. The CDR3 nucleotides read TGTGCCAGCAGTGCCCGGGACAGTTCTTTCAAACAGCCCCAGCATTTT. The J gene is TRBJ1-5, the V gene TRBV25-1, with 7 bases lining up with TRBD1. V lost 4 bases to trimming and J lost 7 bases; unmatched junction nucleotides: 13. Germline V lookup: CDR1 MGHDK, CDR2 SYGVNS. The CDR3 is 16 amino acids. Full variable domain (rest looked up from reference TRBV25-1 and TRBJ1-5): EADIYQTPRYLVIGTGKKITLECSQTMGHDKMYWYQQDPGMELHLIHYSYGVNSTEKGDLSSESTVSRIRTEHFPLTLESARPSHTSQYLCASSARDSSFKQPQHFGDGTRLSIL.

For the CDR3, the DNA is TGTGCCAGCAGCCAATTTAACAGGAGGAATGAAAAACTGTTTTTT. This encodes CASSQFNRRNEKLFF. This chain connects TRBV4-2 to TRBJ1-4; maybe TRBD1 (5 bases). This CDR3 has 15 residues. Germline CDR1 reads LGHNA; CDR2 reads YNFKEQ. Trimming took 2 bases from V and 5 from J, leaving 12 bases between them.

The V and J genes are TRBV12-3 or TRBV12-4 and TRBJ2-2; 8 bases are a match to TRBD1. The CDR3 covers 13 residues. J gave up 7 bases and V 6 bases, and 4 bases lay outside the gene matches. The DNA for the CDR3 is TGTGCCAGCAGGACAGGGGCCTTCGGGGAGCTGTTTTTT. It is translated as CASRTGAFGELFF.

V is TRBV7-8 and J is TRBJ2-2; the match to TRBD1 covers 9 bases. Germline assignment: CDR1 SGHVS and CDR2 FQNEAQ. V lost 7 bases to trimming and J lost 4 bases; unmatched junction nucleotides: 10. The CDR3 runs 16 residues. The CDR3 spells CASNPTGGDFTGELFF. The CDR3 DNA reads as TGTGCCAGCAACCCGACAGGGGGTGACTTCACCGGGGAGCTGTTTTTT.

This clonotype has only a few counts. The chain is built from TRBV7-2 and TRBJ2-7; 7 bases line up with TRBD1. CDR1 and CDR2 from the germline V gene are SGHTA and FQGNSA. This CDR3 contains 14 residues. V shed 2 bases and J 7 bases; nucleotides not matched to a gene: 8. Written as DNA, the CDR3 is TGTGCCAGCAGCTTAAATAGACAGGGTCGGGAGCAGTACTTC. Encoded protein: CASSLNRQGREQYF.